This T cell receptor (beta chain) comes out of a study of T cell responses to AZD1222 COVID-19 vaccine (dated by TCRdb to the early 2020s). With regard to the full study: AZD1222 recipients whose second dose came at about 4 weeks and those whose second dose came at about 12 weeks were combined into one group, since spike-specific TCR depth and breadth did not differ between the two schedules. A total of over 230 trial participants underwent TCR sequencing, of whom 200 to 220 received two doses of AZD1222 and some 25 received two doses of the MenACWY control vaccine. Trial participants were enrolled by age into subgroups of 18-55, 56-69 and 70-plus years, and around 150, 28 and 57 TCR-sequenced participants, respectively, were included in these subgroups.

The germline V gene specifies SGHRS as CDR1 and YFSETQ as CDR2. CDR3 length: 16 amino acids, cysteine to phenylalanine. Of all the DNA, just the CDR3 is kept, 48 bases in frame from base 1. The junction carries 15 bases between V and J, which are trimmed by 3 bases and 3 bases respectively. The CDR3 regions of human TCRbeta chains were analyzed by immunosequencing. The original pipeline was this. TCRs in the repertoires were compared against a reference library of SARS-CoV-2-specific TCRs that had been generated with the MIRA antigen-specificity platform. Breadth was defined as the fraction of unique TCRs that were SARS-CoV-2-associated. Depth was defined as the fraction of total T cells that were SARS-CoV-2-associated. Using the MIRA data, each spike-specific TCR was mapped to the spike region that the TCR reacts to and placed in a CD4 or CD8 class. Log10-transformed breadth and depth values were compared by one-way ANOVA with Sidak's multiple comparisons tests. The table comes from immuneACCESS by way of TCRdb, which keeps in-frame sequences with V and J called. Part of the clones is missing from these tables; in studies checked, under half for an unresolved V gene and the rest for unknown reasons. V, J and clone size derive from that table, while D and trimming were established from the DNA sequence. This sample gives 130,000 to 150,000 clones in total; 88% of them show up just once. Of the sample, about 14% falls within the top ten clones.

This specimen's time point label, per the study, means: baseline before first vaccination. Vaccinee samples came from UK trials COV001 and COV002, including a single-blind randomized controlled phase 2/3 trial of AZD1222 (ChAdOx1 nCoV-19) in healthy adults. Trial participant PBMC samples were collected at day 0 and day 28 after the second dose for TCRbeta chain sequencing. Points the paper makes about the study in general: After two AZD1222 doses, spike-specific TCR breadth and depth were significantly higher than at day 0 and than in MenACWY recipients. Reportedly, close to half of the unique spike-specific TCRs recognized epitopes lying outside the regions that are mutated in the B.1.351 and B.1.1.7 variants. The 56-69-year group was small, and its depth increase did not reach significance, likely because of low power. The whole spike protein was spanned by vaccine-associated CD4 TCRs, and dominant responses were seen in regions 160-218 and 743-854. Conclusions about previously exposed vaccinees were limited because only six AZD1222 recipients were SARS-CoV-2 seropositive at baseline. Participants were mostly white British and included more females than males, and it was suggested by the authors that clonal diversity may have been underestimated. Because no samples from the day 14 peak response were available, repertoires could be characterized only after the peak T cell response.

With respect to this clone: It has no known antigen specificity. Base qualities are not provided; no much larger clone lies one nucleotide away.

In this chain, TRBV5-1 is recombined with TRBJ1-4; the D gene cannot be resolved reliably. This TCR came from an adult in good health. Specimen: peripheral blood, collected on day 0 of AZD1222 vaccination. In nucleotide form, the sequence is TGCGCCAGCAGCTACCAAGGTCAGGAATCTAATGAAAAACTGTTTTTT. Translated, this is CASSYQGQESNEKLFF. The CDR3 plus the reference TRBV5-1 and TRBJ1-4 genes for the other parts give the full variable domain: KAGVTQTPRYLIKTRGQQVTLSCSPISGHRSVSWYQQTPGQGLQFLFEYFSETQRNKGNFPGRFSGRQFSNSRSEMNVSTLELGDSALYLCASSYQGQESNEKLFFGSGTQLSVL.